This is a list of T cell receptor beta chains from one sample in a study of blood T cell repertoires in COVID-19. Measured with immunoSEQ multiplex PCR; TCRdb has only the in-frame clones, and not every one. The repertoire holds about 200,000 clones, with about 88% as singletons. Sequencing input: PBMCs or T cells enriched from blood (not recorded which). Every receptor here comes from a middle-aged woman in a cohort exposed to, infected with or recovered from COVID-19 (not recorded which). Each CDR3 is given with its conserved first and last residue. A D gene is named only where the DNA matches it firmly. Size is omitted from some rows. Given values are once, few, many or a class for expanded clones.

j_gene | v_gene | d_gene | abundance | CDR3nt | CDR3aa
TRBJ2-1 | TRBV11-2 | NA | NA | TGTGCCAGCAGCCCGCAGGATGGGCGAGCTGGTCTTTTACCTGAGCAGTTCTTC | CASSPQDGRAGLLPEQFF
TRBJ1-2 | TRBV28 | TRBD1 | NA | TGTGCCAGCAGCTATACAGGGGCGCGTGGCTACACCTTC | CASSYTGARGYTF
TRBJ1-1 | TRBV6-5 | TRBD1 | NA | TGTGCCAGCAGTTACCCCGGACAGGGTAGCACTGAAGCTTTCTTT | CASSYPGQGSTEAFF
TRBJ2-5 | TRBV13 | TRBD2 | NA | TGTGCCAGCAGCCAAGGGACTAGGAAGGAGACCCAGTACTTC | CASSQGTRKETQYF
TRBJ1-1 | TRBV11-2 | NA | NA | TGTGCCAGCAGCATGGGGGGGTACACTGAAGCTTTCTTT | CASSMGGYTEAFF
TRBJ1-1 | TRBV4-2 | NA | NA | TGTGCCAGCAGCCAAGATGTACAGGGCGAGGCTTTCTTT | CASSQDVQGEAFF
TRBJ2-7 | TRBV9 | TRBD2 | NA | TGTGCCAGCAGCGGCGGACGGGGGGTCTACGAGCAGTACTTC | CASSGGRGVYEQYF
TRBJ1-1 | TRBV27 | NA | once | TGTGCCAGCAGAACAGGGTTCACTGAAGCTTTCTTT | CASRTGFTEAFF
TRBJ1-4 | TRBV24-1 | TRBD1 | few | TGTGCCACCAGTGATGTCCGGGACAGGGGTGAAAAACTGTTTTTT | CATSDVRDRGEKLFF
TRBJ1-5 | TRBV12-3/TRBV12-4 | TRBD1 | NA | TGTGCCAGCAACGACAGGGATGTTGAGCCCCAGCATTTT | CASNDRDVEPQHF